The 17 T cell receptor beta chains reported below all come from one sample, sequenced in a study of metastatic and nonmetastatic thyroid tumors. TCRdb reanalyzed the PCR reads via MiXCR. This sample has 22,000 or so clones; around 40% occur once, and the top ten carry 22%. Patients were all untreated before their thyroid surgery. The sequencing sample was made of blood. These receptors originate from a male donor with papillary thyroid cancer or a benign thyroid nodule (not recorded which). Some clones in this sample may be carry-over from other donors' samples.

The rearrangement links TRBV7-8 to TRBJ1-4; D is ambiguous. CDR3 length: 15 residues. The V and J ends lost 0 bases and 4 bases respectively, with 9 bases between them. Germline lookup yields CDR1 SGHVS and CDR2 FQNEAQ. The CDR3 is CASSLAPGDNEKLFF. DNA of the CDR3: TGTGCCAGCAGCTTAGCCCCGGGAGATAATGAAAAACTGTTTTTT.

The chain couples TRBV19 to TRBJ2-1; TRBD2 agrees at 9 bases. Trimming took 0 bases from V and 8 from J; bases not matched to a gene: 11. Germline V gene lookup returns CDR1 LNHDA and CDR2 SQIVND (reference sequence). There are 17 residues in the CDR3. The CDR3 sequence is CASSIERLPSGKDEQFF. The CDR3 coding sequence is TGTGCCAGTAGTATAGAACGGTTGCCTAGCGGGAAAGATGAGCAGTTCTTC.

This clone was seen many times. The chain recombines TRBV28 with TRBJ1-5, with 9 positions matching TRBD1. The germline gives CDR1 MDHEN, CDR2 SYDVKM. Unmatched junction bases numbered 6, after V lost 6 bases and J lost 0 bases. The CDR3 loop spans 16 amino acids. CDR3 region: CASRSNRGHSNQPQHF. The DNA of the CDR3 is TGTGCCAGCAGATCCAACAGGGGGCATAGCAATCAGCCCCAGCATTTT.

The chain links TRBV6-4 to TRBJ1-1, with 7 bases that match TRBD1. This CDR3 spans 13 amino acids. V lost 10 bases to trimming and J lost 1 base; unmatched junction nucleotides: 6. Per the germline V gene, CDR1 is MRHNA and CDR2 is SNTAGT. Written as DNA, the CDR3 is TGTGCCACCGACCGGGACAGGAACACTGAAGCTTTCTTT. Amino acid sequence: CATDRDRNTEAFF.

This clone was picked up a small number of times. The chain recombines TRBV27 with TRBJ2-7; tentatively, D is TRBD1 or TRBD2 (5 bases each). This CDR3 spans 18 amino acids. Germline CDR1 MNHEY, CDR2 SMNVEV (reference sequence). V lost 5 bases, J lost 4 bases, and 27 bases lay in between. CDR3 amino acids: CASSPPHPARGPRYEQYF. The CDR3 bases are TGTGCCAGCAGTCCCCCCCACCCGGCCCGGGGCCCCCGATACGAGCAGTACTTC.

The chain combines TRBV20-1 with TRBJ1-5; 7 bases are shared with TRBD1. Germline V gene data show CDR1 as DFQATT and CDR2 as SNEGSKA (reference sequence). CDR3 length: 15 residues. The junction had 9 bases not matched to a gene; V was cut back by 3 bases and J by 4 bases. The CDR3 DNA reads as TGCAGTGCTAGGGACAGGTATATGGGAAATCAGCCCCAGCATTTT. Translated: CSARDRYMGNQPQHF.

DNA of the CDR3: TGCGCCAGCAGCCCACTAAGCGGGATAACCTACGAGCAGTACTTC. This translates into CASSPLSGITYEQYF. The chain is built from TRBV5-1 and TRBJ2-7; 7 positions match TRBD2. J was trimmed by 2 bases and V by 4 bases; bases with no gene match: 9. CDR1 is SGHRS and CDR2 is YFSETQ in the germline V gene. The length of the CDR3 is 15 residues.

This clone was detected ten times or more. Because it lacks the conserved phenylalanine or tryptophan at the end, this CDR3 is likely a read error. This chain connects TRBV7-3 to TRBJ2-1; 8 positions agree with TRBD2. V shed 3 bases and J 5 bases; nucleotides not matched to a gene: 6. CDR3 length equals 15 residues. CDR1 is SGHTA, CDR2 FQGTGA, per germline. The CDR3 DNA reads as TGTGCCAGCAGCTTGTTAGGCGGGAGGAACAATGAGCAGTTCGTC. It yields the protein CASSLLGGRNNEQFV.

There are many counts of this clone. The CDR3 sequence is CASSPTSGRAGNEQFF. DNA for the CDR3: TGTGCCAGCAGCCCTACTAGCGGGAGGGCTGGCAATGAGCAGTTCTTC. The chain links TRBV7-2 to TRBJ2-1, with 13 bases fitting TRBD2. From germline, CDR1 is SGHTA and CDR2 FQGNSA. The CDR3 totals 16 residues. V lost 5 bases and J lost 6; bases outside the gene matches: 7.

There are many counts of this clone. The V call is TRBV14, the J call TRBJ2-1; TRBD1 matches 10 bases. The CDR3 has 16 residues. Germline assignment: CDR1 SGHDN and CDR2 FVKESK. V was clipped by 3 bases and J by 10 bases; unmatched bases: 12. The DNA of the CDR3 is TGTGCCAGCAGCCAGAATTCGGGACAGGGGCCGAAAGAGCAGTTCTTC. Translating gives CASSQNSGQGPKEQFF.

This chain connects TRBV6-1 to TRBJ1-4; tentatively, D is TRBD1 (6 bases). V lost 7 bases and J lost 2, with 11 bases in between. Germline V CDR1 and CDR2: MNHNS, SASEGT. The CDR3 length is 14 residues. CDR3 sequence reads: CASNTGSTNEKLFF. CDR3 bases: TGTGCCAGCAACACAGGGTCTACTAATGAAAAACTGTTTTTT.

This clone showed up many times. V usage is TRBV10-3 and J usage is TRBJ1-5; D is unclear. Germline CDR1 and CDR2: ENHRY and SYGVKD. The CDR3 sequence is 14 residues long. The germline V and J ends were trimmed by 0 bases and 1 base, with 4 bases remaining between them. CDR3 bases: TGTGCCATCAGTGAGTCAGGGAGCAATCAGCCCCAGCATTTT. This codes for CAISESGSNQPQHF.

In this sample, this clone turned up a few times. This sequence joins TRBV6-1 and TRBJ2-5, with TRBD2 identical over 10 bases. The germline gives CDR1 MNHNS, CDR2 SASEGT. Trimming removed 7 bases from V and 5 bases from J; junction bases left unmatched: 10. The CDR3 consists of 15 residues. Written as DNA, the CDR3 is TGTGCCAGCAAGGCTAGCGGGAGAGTCGGGGAGACCCAGTACTTC. It is translated as CASKASGRVGETQYF.

This clone was seen many times. The V call is TRBV27, the J call TRBJ2-5; D is perhaps TRBD1 or TRBD2 (6 bases each). The CDR3 is 12 residues long. V lost 6 bases, J lost 5 bases, and 10 bases lay in between. The germline gives CDR1 MNHEY, CDR2 SMNVEV (reference sequence). In DNA form, the CDR3 reads TGTGCCAGCAGAGGAGGGGGTGAGACCCAGTACTTC. This codes for CASRGGGETQYF.

This clone was seen only once. This sequence joins TRBV30 and TRBJ1-6; D call uncertain. With 0 bases removed from V and 15 bases from J, the gap between germline ends came to 12 bases. From germline, CDR1 is GTSNPN and CDR2 SVGIG (reference sequence). This CDR3 has 12 residues. CDR3 sequence: CAWSVSVVNLHF. The CDR3 coding sequence is TGTGCCTGGAGTGTCTCGGTGGTCAACCTCCACTTT.

This clone was picked up many times. The genes are TRBV7-9 and TRBJ2-5; 12 bases map to TRBD1. Germline V gene lookup returns CDR1 SEHNR and CDR2 FQNEAQ (reference sequence). The CDR3 is 17 amino acids. V dropped 6 bases and J dropped 4; count of bases not matched to a gene: 12. CDR3 bases: TGTGCCAGCAGTCCGAGGGAGGGACAGGGGGCTCGAGAGACCCAGTACTTC. This encodes CASSPREGQGARETQYF.

About this clone itself: One end of the junction varies from germline; a read error may be responsible. The CDR3 region is CASSPTTGSSYDQYF. For the CDR3, the DNA is TGTGCCAGCAGCCCTACGACAGGAAGCTCCTACGATCAGTACTTC. The chain joins TRBV6-1 to TRBJ2-7, with D perhaps TRBD1 (6 bases). Looked up from germline, CDR1 is MNHNS and CDR2 is SASEGT. The CDR3 sequence is 15 residues long.